These 13 T cell receptor beta chains originate from one sample sequenced in a study of blood T cell repertoires in COVID-19 (dated by TCRdb to the early 2020s). Libraries came from the immunoSEQ multiplex PCR assay. TCRdb re-hosts the immuneACCESS table, in-frame sequences only. Its copies lack some clones; in the studies checked, an unresolved V gene accounts for under half of them, and the cause for the rest is not known. Present in this sample are about 110,000 clones, 80% to 90% of which were seen just once. 3% to 4% of the sample rests with the top ten. Sequenced sample: peripheral blood. Source of these receptors: a man aged 35 to 55 with acute or convalescent COVID-19.

The chain carries TRBV15 and TRBJ2-2, with TRBD1 matching over 11 bases. Losses at the gene ends were 4 bases for V and 7 bases for J; bases not matched to a gene: 8. Germline V gene data show CDR1 as LNHNV and CDR2 as YYDKDF (reference sequence). CDR3 length equals 16 residues. CDR3 coding DNA: TGTGCCACCAGCACCTACCGGGGGACAGGGGGCGGGGAGCTGTTTTTT. This translates into CATSTYRGTGGGELFF.

This clone was detected a few times. The rearrangement joins TRBV2 to TRBJ2-7, with 14 bases identical to TRBD2. The CDR3 covers 14 residues. V trimming: 6 bases; J trimming: 2 bases; junction bases outside the gene matches: 0. Germline V gives CDR1 SNHLY, CDR2 FYNNEI. The CDR3 here is CASRGLAGAYEQYF. CDR3 nucleotides: TGTGCCAGCAGGGGACTAGCGGGGGCCTACGAGCAGTACTTC.

The chain has TRBV19 and TRBJ2-7, with no clear D. V was trimmed by 9 bases and J by 2 bases, leaving 14 bases between them. Germline-derived CDR1 and CDR2 are LNHDA and SQIVND (reference sequence). The CDR3 contains 13 residues. CDR3 residues: CASGQVNPYEQYF. CDR3 nucleotides: TGTGCCAGCGGTCAGGTCAACCCCTACGAGCAGTACTTC.

The J gene is TRBJ2-3, the V gene TRBV10-2; TRBD2 aligns across 11 bases. J was trimmed by 2 bases and V by 6 bases; bases with no gene match: 4. From germline, CDR1 is WSHSY and CDR2 SAAADI. The CDR3 runs 15 residues. The CDR3: CASRASGGYTDTQYF. The DNA for the CDR3 is TGCGCCAGCAGGGCTAGCGGGGGGTACACAGATACGCAGTATTTT.

The CDR3: CASSSYDRGRQPQHF. Written as DNA, the CDR3 is TGTGCCAGCAGCTCCTACGACAGGGGACGGCAGCCCCAGCATTTT. V and J are TRBV7-8 and TRBJ1-5, with 8 bases fitting TRBD1. The junction had 9 bases not matched to a gene; V was cut back by 4 bases and J by 7 bases. Per the germline V gene, CDR1 is SGHVS and CDR2 is FQNEAQ. The CDR3 sequence is 15 residues long.

The CDR3 is CASSLSGVDTGELFF. The CDR3 bases are TGTGCCAGCAGTTTATCCGGGGTTGACACCGGGGAGCTGTTTTTT. This rearrangement joins TRBV27 to TRBJ2-2, with a tentative D call TRBD2 (5 bases). Trimming removed 0 bases from V and 3 bases from J, with 8 bases in between. The CDR3 sequence is 15 residues long. The germline V gene has CDR1 MNHEY and CDR2 SMNVEV (reference sequence).

The V call is TRBV24-1, the J call TRBJ1-2; weak D call: TRBD1 (6 bases). The CDR3 totals 12 residues. Germline loops: CDR1 KGHDR, CDR2 SFDVKD. Trimming took off 9 bases at V and 2 bases at J, with 9 bases between the two ends. The CDR3 spells CATADSNYGYTF. The CDR3 region has the DNA TGTGCCACCGCGGACAGCAACTATGGCTACACCTTC.

This clone was detected only once. The rearrangement uses TRBV9 and TRBJ2-3; 7 bases line up with TRBD2. The CDR3 runs to 17 residues. Germline-derived CDR1 and CDR2 are SGDLS and YYNGEE. Unmatched junction bases numbered 15, after V lost 6 bases and J lost 2 bases. CDR3 coding DNA: TGTGCCAGCACTAGCACCCCGGCTAGCGGAATCACAGATACGCAGTATTTT. Its protein product is CASTSTPASGITDTQYF.

CDR3 coding DNA: TGTGCCAGCAGCTTGGGCGACAGGTCAAACTATGGCTACACCTTC. Protein: CASSLGDRSNYGYTF. This chain links TRBV5-5 with TRBJ1-2; possible D gene TRBD1, 6 bases. The CDR3 has 15 amino acids. V lost 0 bases to trimming and J lost 2 bases, with 11 bases between them. The germline gives CDR1 SGHKS, CDR2 YYEKEE (reference sequence).

The genes are TRBV7-2 and TRBJ1-1, with D unresolved. Germline assignment: CDR1 SGHTA and CDR2 FQGNSA. Trimming cost V 5 bases and J 5 bases, with 6 bases left between them. The CDR3 has 11 residues. This CDR3 reads CASSRGTEAFF. CDR3 DNA sequence: TGTGCCAGCAGCCGAGGGACTGAAGCTTTCTTT.

The chain links TRBV7-3 to TRBJ2-2, with 8 bases lining up with TRBD1. Unmatched junction bases numbered 6, after V lost 2 bases and J lost 4 bases. From germline, CDR1 is SGHTA and CDR2 FQGTGA. This CDR3 contains 16 residues. This CDR3 is CASSLGGTGLTGELFF. CDR3 coding DNA: TGTGCCAGCAGCTTAGGTGGGACAGGACTCACCGGGGAGCTGTTTTTT.

The chain combines TRBV7-7 with TRBJ2-5; no clear D. Trimming took off 7 bases at V and 5 bases at J, with 14 bases between the two ends. This CDR3 is built from 13 residues. Germline V lookup: CDR1 SSHAT, CDR2 FNYEAQ (reference sequence). The CDR3 DNA sequence: TGTGCCAGCAATTCGACTCCCGCGGAGACCCAGTACTTC. This sequence encodes CASNSTPAETQYF.

V gene TRBV3-1 (or the pseudogene TRBV3-2) combines with J gene TRBJ1-2; a weak D match, TRBD1 (5 bases). V lost 1 base and J lost 8, with 17 bases in between. This CDR3 comprises 15 residues. Per the germline V gene, CDR1 is LGHDT and CDR2 is YNNKEL (reference sequence). This CDR3 reads CASSQVAGNYEGYTF. CDR3 nucleotides: TGTGCCAGCAGCCAAGTCGCAGGGAACTATGAGGGCTACACCTTC.